The clone carrying this T cell receptor (beta chain) was counted once. The CDR3 totals 18 residues. Measured with immunoSEQ multiplex PCR; TCRdb has only the in-frame clones, and not every one. The sample has 65,000 or so clones, 94% seen once. CD4+ T cells from unexposed donors were obtained before the COVID-19 pandemic (2011-2018). The data stem from a study of CD4 T cells in relation to SARS-CoV-2 and coronaviruses. The sequence came from a human donor in good health. The gene calls are TRBV21-1 and TRBJ2-7; the table names TRBD2, a call not compared with the DNA. TRBV21-1 is a pseudogene locus. The sequencing sample was made of naive CD4+ T cells from PBMCs. Subset specified: naive CD4+ T cells isolated by negative enrichment. The CDR3 reads CASSKALGMRGRRYEQYF. The CDR3 region has the DNA TGTGCCAGCAGCAAAGCGCTAGGTATGCGGGGGCGCCGATACGAGCAGTACTTC.